This T cell receptor beta chain was recorded in a study of CD8+ T cells in alopecia areata. This clone was seen more than once but under ten times. The germline V and J ends were trimmed by 8 bases and 1 base, with 17 bases remaining between them. CDR3 length: 15 amino acids. The V gene's germline CDR1 is MDHEN and CDR2 SYDVKM. Extracted RNA was reverse transcribed, and the resulting cDNA served as sequencing template. Profiled with immunoSEQ multiplex PCR; TCRdb holds only in-frame clones, not every one. The sample has some 170,000 clones; roughly 66% are singletons. It was from alopecia areata patients that lesional scalp punch biopsies and peripheral blood were collected.

The sample was CD8+ T cells sorted from blood, taken at week 0. The chain uses TRBV28 and TRBJ1-1; D not certain. This sequence originates from a human donor with alopecia areata. CDR3 in DNA: TGTGCCAGCTACGGATTAGGGCTCGGGAACACTGAAGCTTTCTTT. Protein: CASYGLGLGNTEAFF.